A selection of T cell receptor beta chains follows, all from one sample in a study of T-cell reconstitution after alpha-beta-depleted transplantation in children. TCRdb reanalysed the PCR reads using MiXCR and keeps one entry per CDR3 protein. Of about 340,000 distinct CDR3 sequences listed, 9% to 12% were seen once; the top ten hold 2% to 2.5%. This specimen was PBMCs from the stem cell graft donor, taken from the stem cell graft. The receptors originated from a human donor who donated a stem cell graft to a child with acute lymphoblastic leukemia. Both conserved end residues are part of each CDR3. A D gene is named only where the DNA matches it firmly. The listing skips clone size in some rows; elsewhere it reads once, few, many or a size class.

V gene	D gene	clone size	J gene	CDR3 protein	CDR3 DNA
TRBV3-1	.	many	TRBJ2-1	CASSPDWKEQFF	TGTGCCAGCAGCCCGGACTGGAAGGAGCAGTTCTTC
TRBV6-2/TRBV6-3	TRBD1	.	TRBJ2-1	CASSLFGTGGGEQFF	TGTGCCAGCAGTTTATTCGGGACAGGGGGTGGTGAGCAGTTCTTC
TRBV10-3	.	few	TRBJ1-2	CAISGQNYGYTF	TGTGCCATCAGTGGACAGAACTATGGCTACACCTTC
TRBV12-3/TRBV12-4	TRBD2	few	TRBJ2-4	CASLTGGLQFGIQYF	TGTGCCAGCCTAACGGGGGGTCTGCAGTTTGGCATTCAGTACTTC
TRBV7-2	TRBD1	.	TRBJ1-6	CASSRQGFNSPLHF	TGTGCCAGCAGCCGACAGGGGTTCAATTCACCCCTCCACTTT
TRBV12-3/TRBV12-4	TRBD1	.	TRBJ1-2	CASSFDGQGAWGYTF	TGTGCCAGCAGTTTCGACGGACAGGGGGCTTGGGGCTACACCTTC
TRBV28	TRBD1	many	TRBJ1-5	CASSSSGTGYQPQHF	TGTGCCAGCAGTTCATCCGGGACAGGGTATCAGCCCCAGCATTTT
TRBV20-1	TRBD2	few	TRBJ2-7	CSAPGLAGGEQYF	TGCAGTGCCCCGGGACTAGCGGGAGGCGAGCAGTACTTC
TRBV7-2	.	few	TRBJ1-1	CASSLGRGGRTEAFF	TGTGCCAGCAGCTTAGGCCGAGGGGGAAGAACTGAAGCTTTCTTT
TRBV7-2	TRBD1	.	TRBJ2-1	CASSLRDRVGEQFF	TGTGCCAGCAGCCTGCGGGACAGGGTGGGTGAGCAGTTCTTC
TRBV2	TRBD2	.	TRBJ2-7	CASNAGGTTYEQYF	TGTGCCAGCAATGCGGGAGGGACGACCTACGAGCAGTACTTC
TRBV28	.	few	TRBJ2-7	CASSLWGQALYEQYF	TGTGCCAGCAGTTTATGGGGGCAGGCCCTCTACGAGCAGTACTTC
TRBV4-1	.	.	TRBJ2-7	CASSHQGRSYEQYF	TGCGCCAGCAGCCACCAGGGACGTTCCTACGAGCAGTACTTC
TRBV5-1	.	many	TRBJ2-7	CASSLGREFYEQYF	TGCGCCAGCAGCTTGGGACGGGAATTCTACGAGCAGTACTTC
TRBV7-8	TRBD1	.	TRBJ2-7	CASSHAWAGGGSYEQYF	TGTGCCAGCAGCCATGCATGGGCAGGGGGTGGTTCCTACGAGCAGTACTTC
TRBV12-3/TRBV12-4	.	.	TRBJ2-7	CASSRQRSSYEQYF	TGTGCCAGCAGTCGACAGAGGAGCTCCTACGAGCAGTACTTC
TRBV20-1	.	.	TRBJ2-1	CSARKFAPYNEQFF	TGCAGTGCTAGGAAGTTCGCTCCTTACAATGAGCAGTTCTTC
TRBV5-6	.	.	TRBJ2-1	CASSRLLANEQFF	TGTGCCAGCAGCAGGCTCTTAGCCAATGAGCAGTTCTTC
TRBV24-1	.	.	TRBJ2-5	CATSDFGLTQYF	TGTGCCACCAGTGATTTCGGTCTAACCCAGTACTTC
TRBV20-1	.	.	TRBJ2-7	CSASRGGSVSYEQYF	TGCAGTGCTAGTCGTGGCGGGTCAGTTTCCTACGAGCAGTACTTC
TRBV6-1	.	few	TRBJ2-4	CASNPSRAANIQYF	TGTGCCAGCAATCCCAGCAGGGCGGCAAACATTCAGTACTTC
TRBV5-1	.	.	TRBJ2-1	CASSLLGGVPEQFF	TGCGCCAGCAGCTTGCTGGGTGGGGTCCCTGAGCAGTTCTTC
TRBV20-1	.	.	TRBJ1-1	CSARIQGGNTEAFF	TGCAGTGCTAGAATCCAGGGCGGGAACACTGAAGCTTTCTTT
TRBV3-1	.	many	TRBJ2-4	CASSQDRQSQYF	TGTGCCAGCAGCCAAGATCGACAGTCCCAGTACTTC
TRBV24-1	.	few	TRBJ2-2	CATSDPVGPANTGELFF	TGTGCCACCAGTGATCCCGTGGGGCCCGCGAACACCGGGGAGCTGTTTTTT
TRBV7-3	.	few	TRBJ2-7	CASSSDGNYQYF	TGTGCCAGCAGCTCGGACGGTAACTATCAGTACTTC
TRBV12-3/TRBV12-4	TRBD1	few	TRBJ1-6	CASSFGTGASYNSPLHF	TGTGCCAGCAGTTTCGGGACAGGGGCGTCCTATAATTCACCCCTCCACTTT
TRBV18	.	many	TRBJ1-2	CASSPGYGYTF	TGTGCCAGCAGCCCAGGGTATGGCTACACCTTC
TRBV5-5	.	.	TRBJ2-3	CASSPDWITDTQYF	TGTGCCAGCAGCCCGGACTGGATCACAGATACGCAGTATTTT
TRBV4-1	TRBD2	few	TRBJ2-3	CASRVAGAVTDTQYF	TGCGCCAGCAGGGTAGCGGGAGCCGTCACAGATACGCAGTATTTT
TRBV28	.	.	TRBJ2-2	CASSLPGSRFGELFF	TGTGCCAGCAGTTTACCCGGGAGTAGGTTCGGGGAGCTGTTTTTT
TRBV6-5	TRBD1	few	TRBJ1-5	CASSYVPGQRGNQPQHF	TGTGCCAGCAGTTATGTCCCGGGACAGCGAGGGAATCAGCCCCAGCATTTT
TRBV7-2	.	.	TRBJ2-5	CASSPRTVETQYF	TGTGCCAGCAGCCCGAGGACAGTTGAGACCCAGTACTTC
TRBV30	.	few	TRBJ2-7	CAWSHGRDYEQYF	TGTGCCTGGAGTCACGGCAGGGACTACGAGCAGTACTTC
TRBV5-1	.	few	TRBJ1-4	CASSFGGSLNEKLFF	TGCGCCAGCAGCTTCGGGGGATCACTTAATGAAAAACTGTTTTTT
TRBV20-1	TRBD1	.	TRBJ1-1	CSAQDREGLRSTEAFF	TGCAGTGCCCAAGACAGGGAAGGGCTCCGTAGCACTGAAGCTTTCTTT
TRBV9	.	.	TRBJ2-2	CASSVVPGATGELFF	TGTGCCAGCAGCGTAGTCCCCGGGGCCACCGGGGAGCTGTTTTTT
TRBV3-1	TRBD2	many	TRBJ2-1	CASSQDLASGNEQFF	TGTGCCAGCAGCCAAGATTTAGCTAGCGGAAATGAGCAGTTCTTC
TRBV20-1	.	.	TRBJ2-1	CSARDFQGTTYNEQFF	TGCAGTGCTAGAGATTTTCAGGGAACCACCTACAATGAGCAGTTCTTC
TRBV12-3/TRBV12-4	TRBD2	many	TRBJ2-1	CASTLSGSGNEQFF	TGTGCCAGCACCCTGAGCGGGAGTGGAAATGAGCAGTTCTTC
TRBV5-6	.	few	TRBJ2-2	CASSARTGNTGELFF	TGTGCCAGCAGCGCCCGGACGGGGAACACCGGGGAGCTGTTTTTT
TRBV20-1	TRBD2	.	TRBJ2-1	CSALGTSGRHEQFF	TGCAGTGCTCTCGGGACTAGCGGGAGGCATGAGCAGTTCTTC
TRBV7-2	.	few	TRBJ2-5	CASSSSRREYRETQYF	TGTGCCAGCAGCTCGTCGCGTCGGGAGTACAGGGAGACCCAGTACTTC
TRBV6-1	TRBD2	.	TRBJ2-7	CASSPTSGPSYEQYF	TGTGCCAGCAGTCCGACTAGCGGGCCGTCCTACGAGCAGTACTTC
TRBV20-1	TRBD2	few	TRBJ2-3	CSAREPSGISTDTQYF	TGCAGTGCTAGAGAGCCTAGCGGGATTAGCACAGATACGCAGTATTTT
TRBV4-3	.	few	TRBJ2-2	CASSQEGQANPTGELFF	TGCGCCAGCAGCCAAGAAGGGCAGGCCAACCCCACCGGGGAGCTGTTTTTT
TRBV20-1	.	.	TRBJ2-1	CSAAPGAPSSYNEQFF	TGCAGTGCTGCCCCGGGGGCCCCGAGCTCCTACAATGAGCAGTTCTTC
TRBV4-1	.	.	TRBJ1-1	CASSHEDNLNTEAFF	TGCGCCAGCAGCCACGAGGACAATCTGAACACTGAAGCTTTCTTT
TRBV4-1	.	.	TRBJ2-5	CASSQEGGGGTYQETQYF	TGCGCCAGCAGCCAAGAGGGCGGGGGCGGGACGTACCAAGAGACCCAGTACTTC
TRBV5-1	.	.	TRBJ2-7	CASSLTGDPSYEQYF	TGCGCCAGCAGCTTGACAGGTGATCCCTCCTACGAGCAGTACTTC
TRBV4-3	TRBD2	.	TRBJ2-3	CASSQPGLAPSTDTQYF	TGCGCCAGCAGCCAACCGGGACTAGCGCCGAGCACAGATACGCAGTATTTT
TRBV5-1	.	.	TRBJ1-2	CASSTGGRDGYTF	TGCGCCAGCAGCACTGGGGGGAGAGATGGCTACACCTTC